This T cell receptor (beta chain) was found in a study of cytomegalovirus exposure and HLA in healthy donors. This PCR relied on a set of 60 Vbeta primers and 13 Jbeta primers. Here immunoSEQ multiplex PCR was the method, and the copy in TCRdb shows in-frame clones only, minus some. This table holds fewer than 200,000 clones, around 75% found once. The study, taken as a whole, reports: The classifier reportedly diagnosed cytomegalovirus status with high specificity and sensitivity. Earlier analysis yielded a pattern in which most TCR beta V segments were productive about 87% or about 30% of the time.

Worth noting for this clone: Its antigen is not known.

Germline CDR1 is ENHRY and CDR2 is SYGVKD. This CDR3 is 15 amino acids long. This sequence was found in a woman in her 30s in good health and CMV-seronegative. The rearrangement joins TRBV10-3 to TRBJ2-5, with 10 bases lining up with TRBD1. The J call could be wrong; TRBJ2-7 is a better fit for the DNA end. The sample taken for sequencing was PBMCs. CDR3: CAINTGTGDIYEQYF. DNA for the CDR3: TGTGCCATCAATACCGGGACAGGGGATATCTACGAGCAGTACTTC.